The T cell receptor beta chain under discussion was sequenced for a study of cytomegalovirus exposure and HLA in healthy donors. Repertoires were generated with immunoSEQ multiplex PCR, while TCRdb's copy carries only in-frame clones and drops some. The table lists 150,000 or so clones, roughly nine tenths of them singletons, with approximately 9.2% in the top ten. Study conclusions and caveats: A later analysis found first-cohort TCR clusters tended to co-occur in the 95 to 150 validation repertoires.

In regard to this clone: Its specificity is unknown.

Per germline, CDR1 SQVTM and CDR2 ANQGSEA. This CDR3 contains 16 residues. V was pared by 6 bases and J by 0 bases, with 21 bases between. The gene calls are TRBV29-1 and TRBJ2-7; D not resolved. This receptor was identified in a woman in her late teens or twenties in good health and CMV-seropositive. What was sequenced was PBMCs. The CDR3, as DNA: TGCAGCGTCGATACACAAAGTCTTCTGCCCTCCTACGAGCAGTACTTC. Translating gives CSVDTQSLLPSYEQYF.